The following is a TCR beta chain sequence with its context. Its antigen remains unknown. The study ran its PCR with 60 Vbeta and 13 Jbeta primers. Assay: immunoSEQ multiplex PCR; the TCRdb copy retains only in-frame clones and omits some. The table has some 180,000 clones, roughly 80% seen once; the top ten hold 2.3%. CDR1 and CDR2 from the germline V gene are MNHNS and SASEGT. The V segment lost 10 bases and the J segment 2 bases; nucleotides outside the gene matches: 10. The CDR3 has 14 residues. This sample is drawn from a study of cytomegalovirus exposure and HLA in healthy donors. Overall study results and limits: Among the CMV-associated chains, three were confirmed in vitro as specific for CMV antigens. Available immune exposure information covered CMV serostatus only.

This clonotype originated in a male donor in good health and CMV-seronegative. V usage is TRBV6-1 and J usage is TRBJ1-2; 7 bases are shared with TRBD1. The sample taken for sequencing was PBMCs. The CDR3 reads CATLRDSTNYGYTF. CDR3 sequence (DNA): TGTGCCACCCTACGGGACAGCACCAACTATGGCTACACCTTC.